The 28 T cell receptor beta chains reported below all come from one sample, sequenced in a study of monozygotic twins with inflammatory bowel disease. Each CDR3 protein gets one entry in TCRdb, which reprocessed the 5' RACE reads and gives no DNA. The table gives about 450,000 distinct CDR3 sequences; the top ten clones make up about 2.2% of it. The sample was blood. These receptors were collected from a human donor with ulcerative colitis or Crohn's disease, or a healthy co-twin of an affected twin (not recorded which).

The chain joins TRBV20-1 to TRBJ2-7; TCRdb indicates TRBD2, and absent DNA this call remains unverified. Germline CDR1 is DFQATT and CDR2 is SNEGSKA (reference sequence). CDR3 length: 14 amino acids. The chain's CDR3 is CSAQAERLAGVLYF.

The genes are TRBV7-9 and TRBJ1-4; TCRdb lists TRBD1, though no DNA is available to test this call. The CDR3 consists of 14 residues. CDR1 is SEHNR, CDR2 FQNEAQ, per germline (reference sequence). CDR3: CASTTTEGNEKLFF.

The rearrangement links TRBV15 to TRBJ2-1; lacking DNA, the TRBD2 call made by TCRdb goes unchecked. The CDR3 is made up of 17 amino acids. CDR1 and CDR2 (germline): LNHNV, YYDKDF (reference sequence). The CDR3 loop is CATSPHLSGGPYNEQFF.

The gene calls are TRBV7-7 and TRBJ2-2; the D gene TCRdb calls, TRBD1, cannot be checked with no DNA. The CDR3 consists of 14 residues. Germline CDR1 and CDR2: SSHAT and FNYEAQ (reference sequence). The chain's CDR3 is CASSIDRAGGELFF.

The chain recombines TRBV29-1 with TRBJ1-2. Germline CDR1 SQVTM, CDR2 ANQGSEA. CDR3 length equals 13 residues. The CDR3 sequence: CSTNTVGFSGYTF.

The chain has TRBV10-2 and TRBJ2-5; lacking DNA, the TRBD2 call made by TCRdb goes unchecked. Germline V gene data show CDR1 as WSHSY and CDR2 as SAAADI. This CDR3 has 13 residues. The CDR3 spells CASTLGLSETQYF.

The chain employs TRBV18 and TRBJ1-5; the TCRdb call, TRBD1, lacks DNA for checking. CDR3 length equals 15 residues. Looked up from germline, CDR1 is KGHSH and CDR2 is LQKENI. This CDR3 is CASSPSTTGRKPQHF.

The CDR3 protein is CASSRDAGANVLTF. This chain connects TRBV9 to TRBJ2-6; TCRdb calls TRBD1, which cannot be checked without DNA. There are 14 residues in the CDR3. Germline V CDR1 and CDR2: SGDLS, YYNGEE. Full variable domain (missing parts from reference TRBV9 and TRBJ2-6): DSGVTQTPKHLITATGQRVTLRCSPRSGDLSVYWYQQSLDQGLQFLIQYYNGEERAKGNILERFSAQQFPDLHSELNLSSLELGDSALYFCASSRDAGANVLTFGAGSRLTVL.

This chain uses TRBV5-1 with TRBJ2-5; the D call of TRBD1 rests on TCRdb alone, since no DNA is present to check it. CDR3 length equals 14 residues. Germline V lookup: CDR1 SGHRS, CDR2 YFSETQ. Here the CDR3 reads CASSGDRAGETQYF.

This chain's CDR3 is CASSQEGTSYEQYF. The V and J genes are TRBV4-3 and TRBJ2-7. The CDR3 is made up of 14 amino acids. CDR1 is LGHNA, CDR2 YSLEER, per germline.

This chain uses TRBV27 with TRBJ1-2; there is no DNA to check the TCRdb D call of TRBD1. The CDR3 is made up of 14 amino acids. CDR1 and CDR2 (germline): MNHEY, SMNVEV (reference sequence). CDR3 in amino acids: CASRGTGGGGGYTF.

This chain links TRBV7-2 with TRBJ2-1; TCRdb gives TRBD2 as the D gene, but with no DNA this cannot be confirmed. The CDR3 has 17 residues. Germline CDR1 reads SGHTA; CDR2 reads FQGNSA. The CDR3 loop reads CASSLAGLAGAYNEQFF.

This chain links TRBV11-1 with TRBJ1-3; TCRdb selects TRBD1, and the lack of DNA leaves this call unchecked. This CDR3 contains 18 residues. CDR1 SGHAT and CDR2 FQDESV come from the germline V gene (reference sequence). The CDR3 here is CASSLPRWTGLSGNTIYF. The full variable domain, completed using reference TRBV11-1 and TRBJ1-3, is EAEVAQSPRYKITEKSQAVAFWCDPISGHATLYWYRQILGQGPELLVQFQDESVVDDSQLPKDRFSAERLKGVDSTLKIQPAELGDSAMYLCASSLPRWTGLSGNTIYFGEGSWLTVV.

The chain uses TRBV20-1 and TRBJ2-3; lacking DNA, the TRBD2 call made by TCRdb goes unchecked. The CDR3 runs to 15 residues. Germline V CDR1 and CDR2: DFQATT, SNEGSKA (reference sequence). CDR3 region: CSARDPSGSRDTQYF.

The chain recombines TRBV20-1 with TRBJ1-1. The length of the CDR3 is 14 residues. CDR1 DFQATT and CDR2 SNEGSKA come from the germline V gene (reference sequence). The CDR3 sequence is CSARFTDKNTEAFF.

V is TRBV6-1 and J is TRBJ2-4; TCRdb reports TRBD2, a call that lacks DNA to check it against. The CDR3 length is 16 residues. The V gene's germline CDR1 is MNHNS and CDR2 SASEGT. The CDR3 sequence is CASSPGLASAKNIQYF.

The chain joins TRBV7-9 to TRBJ2-3; checking the TCRdb D call of TRBD2 is not possible without DNA. Germline-derived CDR1 and CDR2 are SEHNR and FQNEAQ (reference sequence). The CDR3 totals 13 residues. Here the CDR3 reads CASSTSPTDTQYF.

The V and J genes are TRBV29-1 and TRBJ1-1. Germline V CDR1 and CDR2: SQVTM, ANQGSEA. This CDR3 has 13 amino acids. The CDR3 region is CSVERMMNTEAFF.

The V call is TRBV4-2, the J call TRBJ2-7; TCRdb reports TRBD2, a call that lacks DNA to check it against. Germline V lookup: CDR1 LGHNA, CDR2 YNFKEQ. This CDR3 is built from 16 residues. This CDR3 is CASSQDRSGTFYEQYF.

This chain joins TRBV20-1 and TRBJ2-3; the TRBD1 assignment by TCRdb is unverifiable without DNA. CDR1 DFQATT and CDR2 SNEGSKA come from the germline V gene (reference sequence). The CDR3 has 15 amino acids. Here the CDR3 reads CSAPRGEFQSDTQYF.

The chain has TRBV6-5 and TRBJ1-1; there is no DNA to check the TCRdb D call of TRBD1. CDR1 and CDR2 from the germline V gene are MNHEY and SVGAGI. There are 17 residues in the CDR3. CDR3 sequence: CASSYGKGGSMNTEAFF.

V and J are TRBV4-3 and TRBJ2-7; TCRdb indicates TRBD1, and absent DNA this call remains unverified. The CDR3 length is 16 residues. Germline CDR1 is LGHNA and CDR2 is YSLEER. CDR3 sequence reads: CASSQDRDVPTYEQYF.

This chain connects TRBV7-2 to TRBJ2-3; the TCRdb call, TRBD2, lacks DNA for checking. Germline CDR1 is SGHTA and CDR2 is FQGNSA. CDR3 length: 16 residues. This CDR3 is CASSLGISGYTDTQYF.

The chain recombines TRBV18 with TRBJ2-1. CDR1 KGHSH and CDR2 LQKENI come from the germline V gene. The CDR3 has 17 amino acids. The CDR3 loop is CASSPPQGAGTYNEQFF.

The chain combines TRBV3-1 with TRBJ2-4; checking the TCRdb D call of TRBD1 is not possible without DNA. Germline V CDR1 and CDR2: LGHDT, YNNKEL (reference sequence). The CDR3 is 14 residues long. CDR3 in amino acids: CASSPPTGVDIQYF.

The chain combines TRBV5-4 with TRBJ1-6; the D gene TCRdb calls, TRBD1, cannot be checked with no DNA. Germline-derived CDR1 and CDR2 are SGHNT and YYREEE (reference sequence). This CDR3 region has 15 residues. The CDR3 sequence is CASSRGQTYNSPLHF.

Here the CDR3 reads CASSLSETGGIEQYF. The chain links TRBV5-1 to TRBJ2-7; TCRdb names TRBD1, which stays unverified in the absence of DNA. The germline gives CDR1 SGHRS, CDR2 YFSETQ. The length of the CDR3 is 15 residues. The variable domain in full, with the rest retrieved from reference TRBV5-1 and TRBJ2-7, is KAGVTQTPRYLIKTRGQQVTLSCSPISGHRSVSWYQQTPGQGLQFLFEYFSETQRNKGNFPGRFSGRQFSNSRSEMNVSTLELGDSALYLCASSLSETGGIEQYFGPGTRLTVT.

The chain has TRBV12-3 or TRBV12-4 and TRBJ2-3; lacking DNA, the TRBD1 call made by TCRdb goes unchecked. The CDR3 sequence is 17 residues long. The CDR3: CASSPSIRAGGPDTQYF.